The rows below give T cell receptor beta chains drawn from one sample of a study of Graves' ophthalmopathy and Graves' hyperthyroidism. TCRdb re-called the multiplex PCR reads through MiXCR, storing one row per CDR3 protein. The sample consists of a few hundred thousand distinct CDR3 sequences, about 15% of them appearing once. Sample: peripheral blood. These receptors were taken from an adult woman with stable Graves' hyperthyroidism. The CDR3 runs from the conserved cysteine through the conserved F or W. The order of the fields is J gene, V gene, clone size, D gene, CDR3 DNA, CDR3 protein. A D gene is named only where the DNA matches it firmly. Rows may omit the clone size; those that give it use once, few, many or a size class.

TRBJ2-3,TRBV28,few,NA,TGTGCCAGCAGTTCTAGTTTCGACACAGATACGCAGTATTTT,CASSSSFDTDTQYF
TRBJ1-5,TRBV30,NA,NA,TGTGCCTGGAGCCCCCCCGGTATCACAGGTTCTAGCAATCAACCCCAGCATTTT,CAWSPPGITGSSNQPQHF
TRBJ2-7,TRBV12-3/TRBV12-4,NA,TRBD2,TGTGCCAGCAGCGCGACTAGCGGGAGATCCTACGAGCAGTACTTC,CASSATSGRSYEQYF
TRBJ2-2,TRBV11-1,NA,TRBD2,TGTGCCAGCACCCCGAGGCGACTAGCGGGAGACGGGGAGCTGTTTTTT,CASTPRRLAGDGELFF
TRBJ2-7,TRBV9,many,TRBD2,TGTGCCAGCAGCGTAGGCCCGACTAGCGTCGAGCAGTACTTC,CASSVGPTSVEQYF
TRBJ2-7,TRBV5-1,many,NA,TGCGCCAGCAGTACAGAGACCTCCTACGAGCAGTACTTC,CASSTETSYEQYF
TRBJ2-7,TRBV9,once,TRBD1,TGTGCCAGCAGCAAATGGGACAGCTCCTACGAGCAGTACTTC,CASSKWDSSYEQYF
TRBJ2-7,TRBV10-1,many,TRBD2,TGCGCCAGCAGTGAAGAGACTAGCGGCTCCTACGAGCAGTACTTC,CASSEETSGSYEQYF
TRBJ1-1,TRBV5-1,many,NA,TGCGCCAGCAGCTCGCTTGGGTTGGGGGTGGGGTCGTCCGCTGAAGCTTTCTTT,CASSSLGLGVGSSAEAFF
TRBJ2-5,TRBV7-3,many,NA,TGTGCCAGCAGCTTAATGGCGGGGACGCATAAAGAGACCCAGTACTTC,CASSLMAGTHKETQYF
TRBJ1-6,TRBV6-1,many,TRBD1,TGTGCCAGCAGTCGAGGACAGGGAGGATCACCCCTCCACTTT,CASSRGQGGSPLHF
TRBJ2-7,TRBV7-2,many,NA,TGTGCCAGCAGCTTAGTAGAAAGCTACGAGCAGTACTTC,CASSLVESYEQYF
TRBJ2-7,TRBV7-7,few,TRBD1,TGTGCTAGCAGCGGAGGGACAGGGGACGAGCAGTACTTC,CASSGGTGDEQYF
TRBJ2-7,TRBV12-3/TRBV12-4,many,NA,TGTGCCAGCAGCCCTAACCTCCAACAGGGAATGGGGGAGCAGTACTTC,CASSPNLQQGMGEQYF
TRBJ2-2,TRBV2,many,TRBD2,TGTGCCAGCAGGAAGTCGGGACTAGCCCACACCGGGGAGCTGTTTTTT,CASRKSGLAHTGELFF
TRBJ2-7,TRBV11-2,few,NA,TGTGCCAGCAGCTTAGATGGGAGCATCTCCTACGAGCAGTACTTC,CASSLDGSISYEQYF
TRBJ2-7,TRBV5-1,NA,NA,TGCGCCAGCAGGGGGACCCAGGAAGTCTACGAGCAGTACTTC,CASRGTQEVYEQYF
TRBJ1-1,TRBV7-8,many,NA,TGTGCCAGCAGCTTAGTCTTGGGGAACACTGAAGCTTTCTTT,CASSLVLGNTEAFF
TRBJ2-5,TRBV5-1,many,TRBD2,TGCGCCAGCAGCGGAGGACTAGCTGTCCAAGAGACCCAGTACTTC,CASSGGLAVQETQYF
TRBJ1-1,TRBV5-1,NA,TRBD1,TGCGCCAGCAGCTTCAGACAGGGGCGGAACACTGAAGCTTTCTTT,CASSFRQGRNTEAFF
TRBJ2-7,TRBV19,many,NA,TGTGCCAGTAGAAACATTGGGCAGGGACCCTACGAGCAGTACTTC,CASRNIGQGPYEQYF
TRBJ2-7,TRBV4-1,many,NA,TGCGCCAGCAGCCCGCGAGTGCCCGGGGCCTACGAGCAGTACTTC,CASSPRVPGAYEQYF
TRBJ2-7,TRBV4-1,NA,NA,TGCGCCAGCAGCCAGACCCCGGGGCAGTACTTC,CASSQTPGQYF
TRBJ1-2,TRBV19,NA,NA,TGTGCCAGTAGTACCGGGACGGCGAGCTATGGCTACACCTTC,CASSTGTASYGYTF
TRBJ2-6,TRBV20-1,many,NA,TGCAGTGCTAGTAGCGGAGCTGGGGCCAACGTCCTGACTTTC,CSASSGAGANVLTF
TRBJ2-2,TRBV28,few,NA,TGTGCCAGCAGTTTATTTACCCTAGTTGTGAACACCGGGGAGCTGTTTTTT,CASSLFTLVVNTGELFF
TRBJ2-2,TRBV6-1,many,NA,TGTGCCAGCAGGCCCGGAGGGAACGGGGAGCTGTTTTTT,CASRPGGNGELFF
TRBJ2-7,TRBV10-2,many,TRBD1,TGCGCCAGCAGTAAGCAGGACAGGGCCGCGCAGTACTTC,CASSKQDRAAQYF
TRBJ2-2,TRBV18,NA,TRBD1,TGTGCCAGCTCACCACAGGGACAGGCCGTTTTCGGGGAGCTGTTTTTT,CASSPQGQAVFGELFF
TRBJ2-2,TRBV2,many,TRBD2,TGTGCCAGCAGTGGACGAGGCCTAGCGGGAGGGGGCACCGGGGAGCTGTTTTTT,CASSGRGLAGGGTGELFF
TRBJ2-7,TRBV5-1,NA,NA,TGCGCCAGCAGCTTGACCCTTGGCTACGAGCAGTACTTC,CASSLTLGYEQYF
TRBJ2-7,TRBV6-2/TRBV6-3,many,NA,TGTGCCAGCAGTACCCGGGACGCACGTCCCCCCTACGAGCAGTACTTC,CASSTRDARPPYEQYF
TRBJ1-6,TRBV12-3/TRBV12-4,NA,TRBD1,TGTGCCAGCAGACAAGCTCGGGACAGGGGCTTTAATTCACCCCTCCACTTT,CASRQARDRGFNSPLHF
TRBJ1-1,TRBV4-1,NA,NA,TGCGCCAGCAGCCCGAGGATTCAAGCCACCTCCGATCTGAACACTGAAGCTTTCTTT,CASSPRIQATSDLNTEAFF
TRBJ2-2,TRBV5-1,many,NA,TGCGCCAGCAGCTATAGACAAATGAACACCGGGGAGCTGTTTTTT,CASSYRQMNTGELFF
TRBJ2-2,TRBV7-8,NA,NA,TGTGCCAGCAGCTTGAGATTGCTCCGGGACCGCACCGGGGAGCTGTTTTTT,CASSLRLLRDRTGELFF
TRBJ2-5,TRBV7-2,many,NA,TGTGCCAGCAGCTCGGGGAGAGGGGAAGAGACCCAGTACTTC,CASSSGRGEETQYF
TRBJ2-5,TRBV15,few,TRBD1,TGTGCCACCAGCAGAGGGACAGGGGGCACGGAGACCCAGTACTTC,CATSRGTGGTETQYF
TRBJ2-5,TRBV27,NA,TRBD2,TGTGCCAGTCATCCTAGCGGGGGGGTTCAAGAGACCCAGTACTTC,CASHPSGGVQETQYF
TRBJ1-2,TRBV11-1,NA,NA,TGTGCCAGCAGCTCTGCCGGGGCGTCCTATGGCTACACCTTC,CASSSAGASYGYTF
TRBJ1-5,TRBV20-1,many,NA,TGCAGTGCCAGGAGACTAGGGGGTCAGCCCCAGCATTTT,CSARRLGGQPQHF
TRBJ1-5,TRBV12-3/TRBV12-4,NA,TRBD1,TGTGCCAGCAGTAACAGGGGTAGCAATCAGCCCCAGCATTTT,CASSNRGSNQPQHF
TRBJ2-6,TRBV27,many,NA,TGTGCCAGCAGTGGGGGGGGGGCCAACGTCCTGACTTTC,CASSGGGANVLTF
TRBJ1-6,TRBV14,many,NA,TGTGCCAGCAGCCAAGATAATCCAGTTTTCGGTTCACCCCTCCACTTT,CASSQDNPVFGSPLHF
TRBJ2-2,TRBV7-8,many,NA,TGTGCCAGCAGCCCAGCGAACACCGGGGAGCTGTTTTTT,CASSPANTGELFF
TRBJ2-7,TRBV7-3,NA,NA,TGTGCCAGCAGCTTAACGTTTCCGGGCGAGCAGTACTTC,CASSLTFPGEQYF
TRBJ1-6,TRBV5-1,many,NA,TGCGCCAGCAGCGCGTCCGTGACGGGGGGATCACCCCTCCACTTT,CASSASVTGGSPLHF
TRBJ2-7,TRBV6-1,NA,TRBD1,TGTGCCAGCAGGATCCGGGACAGGGCAAACTACGAGCAGTACTTC,CASRIRDRANYEQYF
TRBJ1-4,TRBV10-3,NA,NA,TGTGCCATCAGTGAGGGCAGGGGAACTAATGAAAAACTGTTTTTT,CAISEGRGTNEKLFF